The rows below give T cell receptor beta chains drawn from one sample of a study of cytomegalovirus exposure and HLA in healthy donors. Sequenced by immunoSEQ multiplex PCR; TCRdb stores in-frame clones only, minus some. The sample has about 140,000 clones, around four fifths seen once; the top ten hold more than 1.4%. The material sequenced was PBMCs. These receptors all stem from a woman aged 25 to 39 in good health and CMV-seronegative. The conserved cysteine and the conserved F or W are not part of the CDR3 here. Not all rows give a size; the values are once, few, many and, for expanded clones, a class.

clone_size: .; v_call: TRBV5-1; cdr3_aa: ASRSTPLSTDTQY
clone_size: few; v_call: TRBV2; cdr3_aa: ASSLPLSYNEQF
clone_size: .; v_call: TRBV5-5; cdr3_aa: ASSPERWEGQPQH
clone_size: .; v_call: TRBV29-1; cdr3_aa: SVLAGGEKLF
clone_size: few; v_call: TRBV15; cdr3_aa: ATSNRRGARGTDTQY
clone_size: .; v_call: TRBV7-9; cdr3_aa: ASSYTSGQAIGAHGYT
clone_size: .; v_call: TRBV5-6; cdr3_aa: ASSLRGGVHIGNTIY
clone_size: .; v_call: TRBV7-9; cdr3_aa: ASSYTGGVHYGYT
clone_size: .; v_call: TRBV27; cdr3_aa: ASSSQVFSGYT
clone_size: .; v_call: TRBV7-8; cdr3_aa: ASSPVQAGTQY
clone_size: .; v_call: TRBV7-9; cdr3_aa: ASSLSSLIAGGTDTQY
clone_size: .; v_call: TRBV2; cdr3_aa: ASSELGGTDTQY
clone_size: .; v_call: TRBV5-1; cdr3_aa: ASSLLFDRDTGELF
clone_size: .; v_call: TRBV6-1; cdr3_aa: ASSEVGRATEAF
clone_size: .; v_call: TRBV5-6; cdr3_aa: ASSLTGEQY
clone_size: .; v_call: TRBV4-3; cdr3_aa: ASSQGTGGGTEAF
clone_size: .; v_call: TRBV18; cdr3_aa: ASSPNDRGYEQY
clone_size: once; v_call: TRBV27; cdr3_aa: ASSFYPDRASSPLH
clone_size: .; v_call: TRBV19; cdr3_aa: ASSQWTGVKEKLF
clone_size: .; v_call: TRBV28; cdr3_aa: ASSLGQAPDSPLH
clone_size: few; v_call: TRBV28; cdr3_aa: ASSLQRVSGNTIY
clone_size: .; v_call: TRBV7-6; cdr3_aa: ASSRDRMYEQY
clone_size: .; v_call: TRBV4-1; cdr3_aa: ASSQGVLGLAGGKAYEQY
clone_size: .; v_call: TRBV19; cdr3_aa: ASSMSGLTNTGELF
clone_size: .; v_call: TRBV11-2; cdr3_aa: ASIAGQNTGELF
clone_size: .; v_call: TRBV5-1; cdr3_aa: ASRPTGQGGTDTQY
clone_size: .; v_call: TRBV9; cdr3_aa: ASSRTSGVLSDTQY
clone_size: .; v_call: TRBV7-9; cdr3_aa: ASSSMGTGDYGYT
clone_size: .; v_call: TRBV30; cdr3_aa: AWDRGYEQY
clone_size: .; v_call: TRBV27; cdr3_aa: ASSHLREDAQY
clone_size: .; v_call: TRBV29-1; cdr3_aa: SVDRDRNYGYT
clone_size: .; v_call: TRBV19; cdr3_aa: ATRDRPGPYEQY
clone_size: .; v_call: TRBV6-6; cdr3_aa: ASSYSWGQASEKLF
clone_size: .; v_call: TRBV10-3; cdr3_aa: AISEGRGDTQY
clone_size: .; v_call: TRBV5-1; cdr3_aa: ASRSGTGVIHEQY
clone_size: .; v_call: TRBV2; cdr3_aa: ASSGGSYNEQF
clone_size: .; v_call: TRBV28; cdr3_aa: ASSPLTGSVYEQY
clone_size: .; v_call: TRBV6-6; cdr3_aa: ASSQGQLNTEAF
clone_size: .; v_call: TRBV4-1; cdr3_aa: ASSQRQGMNTEAF
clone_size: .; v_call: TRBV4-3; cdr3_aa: ASSQELGGPYEQY
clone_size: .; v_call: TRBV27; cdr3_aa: ASSLGRVGSPLH
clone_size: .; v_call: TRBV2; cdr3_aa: ASSGDSDTQY
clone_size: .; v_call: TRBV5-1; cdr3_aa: ASSLAGGAPEAF
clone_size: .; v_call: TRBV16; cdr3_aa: ASSPTDGGVRGYT
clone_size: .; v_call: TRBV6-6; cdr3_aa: ASSLSGTGYEQY